These 18 T cell receptor beta chains came from one sample sequenced in a study of cytomegalovirus exposure and HLA in healthy donors. Both 60 Vbeta primers and 13 Jbeta primers went into the PCR. Generated by immunoSEQ multiplex PCR, the TCRdb table keeps only in-frame clones and is missing some. The sample has 80,000 to 130,000 clones; 79% are singletons. The source material was PBMCs. Receptors were obtained from a female donor in good health and CMV-seropositive.

The V call is TRBV5-5, the J call TRBJ2-5; the D gene is possibly TRBD1 (5 bases). The length of the CDR3 is 15 residues. The V gene lost 2 bases and the J gene lost 4 bases, with 15 bases spanning the gap. CDR1 and CDR2 from the germline V gene are SGHKS and YYEKEE (reference sequence). CDR3 sequence: CASSLGALDRETQYF. The CDR3 nucleotides are TGTGCCAGCAGCTTAGGGGCTCTGGATAGAGAGACCCAGTACTTC.

This chain connects TRBV11-2 to TRBJ2-7, with TRBD2 identical over 7 bases. Germline V gene data show CDR1 as SGHAT and CDR2 as FQNNGV. This CDR3 is built from 14 residues. V gave up 5 bases and J gave up 2 bases; unmatched junction bases: 6. The CDR3 loop is CASSPTGTTYEQYF. Here the CDR3 DNA reads TGTGCCAGCAGCCCCACCGGGACTACCTACGAGCAGTACTTC.

This clone has a handful of counts. The rearrangement links TRBV2 to TRBJ2-3; weak D call: TRBD2 (5 bases). This CDR3 comprises 11 residues. Per the germline V gene, CDR1 is SNHLY and CDR2 is FYNNEI. Trimming left V 8 bases short and J 6 bases short, with 9 bases between. CDR3 loop: CASLVADTQYF. The CDR3 region has the DNA TGTGCCAGCCTGGTAGCGGATACGCAGTATTTT.

Only one count was recorded for this clone. The V and J genes are TRBV29-1 and TRBJ2-2; 8 nucleotides align to TRBD1. This CDR3 comprises 15 residues. The junction had 9 bases not matched to a gene; V was cut back by 5 bases and J by 4 bases. CDR1 is SQVTM, CDR2 ANQGSEA, per germline. CDR3 sequence (DNA): TGCAGCGTTCGCGGGGCAGGGGGCTTCACCGGGGAGCTGTTTTTT. Protein sequence: CSVRGAGGFTGELFF.

This clone was seen only a few times. The chain carries TRBV5-8 and TRBJ1-2; 9 nucleotides align to TRBD1. CDR1 and CDR2 (germline): SGHTS, YDEGEE. V lost 4 bases to trimming and J lost 2 bases; unmatched junction nucleotides: 12. The CDR3 has 17 amino acids. The DNA of the CDR3 is TGTGCCAGCAGCCGTCCCGGGACAGGGCCCTTCAACTATGGCTACACCTTC. It is translated as CASSRPGTGPFNYGYTF. The complete variable domain, with remaining parts taken from reference TRBV5-8 and TRBJ1-2, reads EAGVTQSPTHLIKTRGQQATLRCSPISGHTSVYWYQQALGLGLQFLLWYDEGEERNRGNFPPRFSGRQFPNYSSELNVNALELEDSALYLCASSRPGTGPFNYGYTFGSGTRLTVV.

The chain employs TRBV4-1 and TRBJ1-2; D is possibly TRBD1 (5 bases). Per germline, CDR1 MGHRA and CDR2 YSYEKL. This CDR3 region has 12 residues. V shed 4 bases and J shed 4 bases, with 7 bases lying between them. The CDR3 loop is CASSPGSYGYTF. The CDR3 coding sequence is TGCGCCAGCAGCCCAGGGTCCTATGGCTACACCTTC.

This clone was seen a single time. The chain combines TRBV14 with TRBJ2-5, with D perhaps TRBD1 (5 bases). Trimming cost V 4 bases and J 5 bases, with 14 bases left between them. Germline values: CDR1 SGHDN, CDR2 FVKESK. This CDR3 is built from 14 residues. CDR3 bases: TGTGCCAGCAGCCCCGGTCAGGGTTACGAGACCCAGTACTTC. The encoded protein is CASSPGQGYETQYF.

V is TRBV30 and J is TRBJ1-5; perhaps TRBD1 as D (6 bases). The V end was cut by 3 bases, the J end by 4 bases, with 10 bases between. The CDR3 runs to 13 residues. From germline, CDR1 is GTSNPN and CDR2 SVGIG (reference sequence). The CDR3 nucleotides are TGTGCCTGGAGAGGACAGCCAAATCAGCCCCAGCATTTT. This codes for CAWRGQPNQPQHF.

V gene TRBV9 combines with J gene TRBJ2-5, with 9 bases lining up with TRBD1. There are 18 residues in the CDR3. The trim removed 0 bases at V and 5 bases at J, leaving 14 bases unmatched. Germline CDR1 and CDR2: SGDLS and YYNGEE. CDR3 nucleotide sequence: TGTGCCAGCAGCGTAGTGTTTTTGAACAGGGGGCGCTGGGAGACCCAGTACTTC. Translation: CASSVVFLNRGRWETQYF.

For the CDR3, the DNA is TGTGCCAGTAGTATGACAGGCACGAACACTGAAGCTTTCTTT. Translation gives CASSMTGTNTEAFF. The J gene is TRBJ1-1, the V gene TRBV19; a possible D gene is TRBD1 (6 bases). CDR1 is LNHDA and CDR2 is SQIVND in the germline V gene (reference sequence). The CDR3 extends over 14 amino acids. The V end lost 3 bases, the J end lost 1 base, and 9 bases lay between the germline ends.

The gene calls are TRBV5-1 and TRBJ2-5; 10 bases fit TRBD2. The germline V gene has CDR1 SGHRS and CDR2 YFSETQ. Unmatched junction bases numbered 3, after V lost 2 bases and J lost 5 bases. This CDR3 contains 14 residues. The CDR3, as DNA: TGCGCCAGCAGCTTTAGCGGGAGGATGGAGACCCAGTACTTC. Amino acid sequence: CASSFSGRMETQYF.

The chain has TRBV30 and TRBJ2-7, with 7 nucleotides matching TRBD1. V shed 3 bases and J 6 bases; nucleotides not matched to a gene: 8. The V gene's germline CDR1 is GTSNPN and CDR2 SVGIG (reference sequence). The CDR3 totals 13 residues. The CDR3 DNA follows: TGTGCCTGGAGCTTACAGGGGCACCGCGAGCAGTACTTC. It translates to CAWSLQGHREQYF.

This chain uses TRBV19 with TRBJ2-2; D possibly corresponds to TRBD2 (6 bases). The CDR3 has 15 amino acids. Trimming removed 3 bases from V and 4 bases from J, with 12 bases in between. Germline V lookup: CDR1 LNHDA, CDR2 SQIVND (reference sequence). CDR3 sequence: CASSIVADFTGELFF. In DNA form, the CDR3 reads TGTGCCAGTAGTATTGTAGCGGATTTCACCGGGGAGCTGTTTTTT.

The chain employs TRBV6-5 and TRBJ1-1; 9 bases agree with TRBD1. The CDR3 loop spans 15 amino acids. Germline V gives CDR1 MNHEY, CDR2 SVGAGI. V was clipped by 2 bases and J by 3 bases; unmatched bases: 4. Written as DNA, the CDR3 is TGTGCCAGCAGTTACGACAGGGGGTTAGACACTGAAGCTTTCTTT. It translates to CASSYDRGLDTEAFF.

The sample holds a few counts of this clone. V and J are TRBV11-2 and TRBJ1-1, with 8 bases matching TRBD1. Germline V gene data show CDR1 as SGHAT and CDR2 as FQNNGV. With 5 bases clipped from V and 3 bases from J, the junction kept 11 bases outside the gene matches. This CDR3 is built from 16 residues. CDR3 in amino acids: CASSDTFRQGHTEAFF. The CDR3 region has the DNA TGTGCCAGCAGCGACACTTTCCGACAGGGGCACACTGAAGCTTTCTTT.

In its sample, this clone was seen a few times. The CDR3 bases are TGTGCCAGCAGTGAAAAGAGACAGAGCAATCAGCCCCAGCATTTT. Its protein is CASSEKRQSNQPQHF. This chain joins TRBV2 and TRBJ1-5, with a weak D call TRBD1 (5 bases). V lost 2 bases, J lost 1 base, and 9 bases lay in between. Germline CDR1 reads SNHLY; CDR2 reads FYNNEI. The CDR3 has 15 amino acids.

The V call is TRBV5-1, the J call TRBJ2-7; 11 bases fit TRBD2. This CDR3 comprises 15 residues. V lost 2 bases to trimming and J lost 6 bases; unmatched junction nucleotides: 7. From germline, CDR1 is SGHRS and CDR2 YFSETQ. As DNA, the CDR3 is TGCGCCAGCAGCTTTACTAGCGGGAGCCCCGGCGAGCAGTACTTC. This gives the protein CASSFTSGSPGEQYF.

This clone was seen once. The chain carries TRBV27 and TRBJ1-4, with a tentative D call TRBD1 (6 bases). Looked up from germline, CDR1 is MNHEY and CDR2 is SMNVEV (reference sequence). The V end lost 6 bases, the J end lost 6 bases, and 17 bases lay between the germline ends. CDR3 size: 15 residues. The CDR3 DNA reads as TGTGCCAGCAGCCCGCTTGGGGGGGCGGATGAAAAACTGTTTTTT. Translated, it gives CASSPLGGADEKLFF.